The 14 T cell receptor beta chains reported below all come from one sample, sequenced in a study of blood T cell repertoires in COVID-19. Sequencing was performed with immunoSEQ multiplex PCR; in TCRdb, only in-frame clones are kept and a portion is missing. The repertoire holds about 52,000 clones, with around 92% as singletons. The specimen was peripheral blood. The source of these receptors is a man at least 80 years old with active or convalescent COVID-19.

The gene calls are TRBV3-1 (or the pseudogene TRBV3-2) and TRBJ1-1, with D perhaps matching TRBD1 (5 bases). Per germline, CDR1 LGHDT and CDR2 YNNKEL (reference sequence). CDR3 size: 15 residues. Trimming cost V 2 bases and J 1 base, with 11 bases left between them. The CDR3 region is CASSQFGQPNTEAFF. The CDR3 DNA reads as TGTGCCAGCAGCCAATTCGGACAACCGAACACTGAAGCTTTCTTT.

This clone was counted once. The chain has TRBV2 and TRBJ2-1, with D uncertain. V lost 11 bases and J lost 4, with 15 bases in between. The CDR3 spans 13 residues. In germline, CDR1 is SNHLY, CDR2 FYNNEI. The CDR3 nucleotides read TGTGCCGGCCGCCCCAACTATTACAATGAGCAGTTCTTC. Translated: CAGRPNYYNEQFF.

The chain combines TRBV27 with TRBJ2-5; 9 nucleotides agree with TRBD1. V dropped 5 bases and J dropped 5; count of bases not matched to a gene: 15. CDR1 is MNHEY, CDR2 SMNVEV, per germline (reference sequence). The CDR3 is 17 amino acids. CDR3 in amino acids: CASSPPGTGWVVETQYF. The CDR3 DNA is TGTGCCAGCAGTCCCCCCGGGACAGGGTGGGTGGTCGAGACCCAGTACTTC.

This chain links TRBV7-2 with TRBJ2-7; 12 bases are a match to TRBD2. This CDR3 has 16 amino acids. Germline V gives CDR1 SGHTA, CDR2 FQGNSA. The V and J ends lost 4 bases and 3 bases, in that order; junction bases with no gene match: 7. CDR3 nucleotide sequence: TGTGCCAGCAGCTCGACTAGCGGGAGAGATTACTACGAGCAGTACTTC. This codes for CASSSTSGRDYYEQYF.

The V call is TRBV14, the J call TRBJ1-1, with a weak D call TRBD1 (5 bases). V was cut by 0 bases and J by 0 bases, with 20 bases left in between. Germline lookup yields CDR1 SGHDN and CDR2 FVKESK. The CDR3 is 19 residues long. DNA for the CDR3: TGTGCCAGCAGCCAAGATCGGGAGGGCCGGGGCCAGATGAACACTGAAGCTTTCTTT. Its protein is CASSQDREGRGQMNTEAFF.

The gene calls are TRBV7-6 and TRBJ2-1; TRBD2 matches 7 bases. The germline gives CDR1 SGHVS, CDR2 FNYEAQ. Germline trimming cut 5 bases from V and 6 bases from J; bases unmatched to any gene: 13. The CDR3 has 16 amino acids. CDR3 sequence reads: CASSTTGGGDVNEQFF. DNA for the CDR3: TGTGCCAGCAGCACGACTGGCGGGGGAGACGTCAATGAGCAGTTCTTC.

This clone was observed once. This rearrangement joins TRBV24-1 to TRBJ2-3; possible D gene TRBD1, 5 bases. The V and J ends lost 0 bases and 5 bases respectively, with 17 bases between them. Germline loops: CDR1 KGHDR, CDR2 SFDVKD. The CDR3 has 17 amino acids. CDR3 protein: CATSDLLAGARGDTQYF. CDR3 nucleotides: TGTGCCACCAGTGATTTGCTGGCTGGGGCTCGTGGAGATACGCAGTATTTT.

The chain uses TRBV7-2 and TRBJ2-1; the D gene is possibly TRBD1 (5 bases). From germline, CDR1 is SGHTA and CDR2 FQGNSA. The CDR3 is 14 amino acids. V lost 1 base, J lost 6 bases, and 10 bases lay in between. The chain's CDR3 is CASSLGQQTNEQFF. CDR3 coding DNA: TGTGCCAGCAGCTTAGGACAGCAAACCAATGAGCAGTTCTTC.

The chain carries TRBV7-9 and TRBJ2-1, with 9 bases identical to TRBD2. Germline V gene data show CDR1 as SEHNR and CDR2 as FQNEAQ (reference sequence). The CDR3 is 15 amino acids. Trimming removed 0 bases from V and 5 bases from J; junction bases left unmatched: 2. The CDR3 sequence: CASSLASGGHNEQFF. CDR3 bases: TGTGCCAGCAGCTTAGCTAGCGGGGGCCACAATGAGCAGTTCTTC.

The chain carries TRBV7-7 and TRBJ1-1, with D maybe TRBD1 (5 bases). The V end was cut by 1 base, the J end by 5 bases, with 8 bases between. Per the germline V gene, CDR1 is SSHAT and CDR2 is FNYEAQ (reference sequence). The CDR3 is 13 amino acids. The CDR3 reads CASSLGKGTEAFF. CDR3 in DNA: TGTGCCAGCAGCTTAGGAAAGGGGACTGAAGCTTTCTTT.

The chain is built from TRBV12-3 or TRBV12-4 and TRBJ2-2, with unresolved D. V dropped 11 bases and J dropped 5 bases, with 12 bases sitting between them. The CDR3 has 12 residues. CDR3 coding DNA: TGTGCCTCCAGGTACCCTACCGGGGAGCTGTTTTTT. This codes for CASRYPTGELFF.

The rearrangement uses TRBV5-1 and TRBJ2-5; possibly TRBD2 for D (6 bases). The CDR3 covers 16 residues. Germline V CDR1 and CDR2: SGHRS, YFSETQ. V dropped 2 bases and J dropped 4 bases, with 18 bases sitting between them. CDR3: CASSFDAGSLVETQYF. The CDR3 DNA follows: TGCGCCAGCAGCTTCGACGCGGGGTCTCTAGTAGAGACCCAGTACTTC.

The rearrangement links TRBV7-2 to TRBJ1-2; the D gene is possibly TRBD1 (5 bases). V lost 1 base to trimming and J lost 3 bases, with 24 bases between them. CDR3 length: 19 amino acids. Germline lookup yields CDR1 SGHTA and CDR2 FQGNSA. DNA for the CDR3: TGTGCCAGCAGCTTAGGGGCGTTCTGGGGCGGTCCGGGCGACTATGGCTACACCTTC. It yields the protein CASSLGAFWGGPGDYGYTF.

The V and J genes are TRBV7-8 and TRBJ1-4, with D maybe TRBD1 (5 bases). Between the trimmed V and J ends, which lost 2 bases and 15 bases, there was a span of 16 bases. This CDR3 contains 13 residues. CDR1 and CDR2 (germline): SGHVS, FQNEAQ. Here the CDR3 reads CASSLSRRTTVFF. DNA for the CDR3: TGTGCCAGCAGCTTAAGTAGGCGGACAACCGTGTTTTTT.